This T cell receptor beta chain comes out of a study of cytomegalovirus exposure and HLA in healthy donors. Study-wide points: Further analysis, carried out later, found HLA-associated TCR beta chains more clonally expanded than equally common other chains. As a later analysis revealed, the rate of TCR association differed by HLA locus, with DRB1 most and HLA-C fewest. Several top significant clusters appeared, in a later analysis, to be linked to common viral pathogens.

In its sample, this clone was seen a few times. Antigen: not known. The CDR3 sequence is 13 residues long. Germline CDR1 and CDR2: KGHSH and LQKENI. V was shortened by 5 bases and J by 1 base, with 6 bases between the two germline ends. The PCR ran on 60 Vbeta and 13 Jbeta primers. Measured with immunoSEQ multiplex PCR; TCRdb has only the in-frame clones, and not every one. This sample yields tens of thousands of clones, of which over 60% are seen a single time; roughly 5.5% belongs to the top ten. The chain couples TRBV18 to TRBJ1-5; D unresolved. The sequenced material came from PBMCs. The receptor comes from a female donor in good health and CMV-seronegative. The CDR3 reads CASSFESNQPQHF. The DNA for the CDR3 is TGTGCCAGCTCATTCGAGAGCAATCAGCCCCAGCATTTT.